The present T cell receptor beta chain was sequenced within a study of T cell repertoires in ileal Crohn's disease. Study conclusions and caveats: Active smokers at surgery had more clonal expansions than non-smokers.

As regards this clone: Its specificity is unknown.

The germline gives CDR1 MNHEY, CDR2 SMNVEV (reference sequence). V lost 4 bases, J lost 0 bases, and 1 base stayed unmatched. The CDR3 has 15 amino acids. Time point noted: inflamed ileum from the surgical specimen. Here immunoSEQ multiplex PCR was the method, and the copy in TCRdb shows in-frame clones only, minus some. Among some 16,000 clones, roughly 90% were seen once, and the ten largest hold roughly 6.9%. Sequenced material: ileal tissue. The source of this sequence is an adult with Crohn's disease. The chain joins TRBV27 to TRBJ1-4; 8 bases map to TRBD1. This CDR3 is CASSSQGATNEKLFF. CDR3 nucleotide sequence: TGTGCCAGCAGTTCACAGGGGGCAACTAATGAAAAACTGTTTTTT.